Following are 27 T cell receptor beta chains from one sample sequenced in a study of OX40 agonist ivuxolimab in advanced cancers. The repertoire was sequenced with immunoSEQ multiplex PCR; TCRdb's copy has only in-frame clones and lacks some. The data hold some 18,000 clones, with about 83% observed a single time. Sequenced here: CD4+ or CD8+ T cells sorted from blood, sampled in a trial of the OX40 agonist ivuxolimab. These TCRs come from an adult with an advanced solid tumor such as melanoma, head and neck, liver or kidney cancer.

This rearrangement joins TRBV9 to TRBJ2-3; 7 bases are a match to TRBD1. Trimming took 4 bases from V and 2 from J; bases not matched to a gene: 7. This CDR3 spans 15 amino acids. Per germline, CDR1 SGDLS and CDR2 YYNGEE. The CDR3 DNA sequence: TGTGCCAGCAGCTACCGGGACAGATACACAGATACGCAGTATTTT. Protein product: CASSYRDRYTDTQYF.

By its share, this clone is medium-sized (0.01 to 0.1%). The chain carries TRBV7-8 and TRBJ1-5, with D possibly being TRBD1 (6 bases). The CDR3 length is 14 residues. Germline CDR1 and CDR2: SGHVS and FQNEAQ. V was shortened by 1 base and J by 6 bases, with 10 bases between the two germline ends. The CDR3 sequence is CASSLGGGGQPQHF. CDR3 coding DNA: TGTGCCAGCAGCTTAGGAGGGGGTGGTCAGCCCCAGCATTTT.

The chain links TRBV6-6 to TRBJ2-7; D unclear. The CDR3 totals 14 residues. Germline CDR1 is MNHNY and CDR2 is SVGAGI (reference sequence). With 0 bases removed from V and 1 base from J, the gap between germline ends came to 7 bases. DNA for the CDR3: TGTGCCAGCAGTTACTCCCGGAGTTCCTACGAGCAGTACTTC. This codes for CASSYSRSSYEQYF.

The rearrangement joins TRBV5-6 to TRBJ1-1; D not certain. The CDR3 spans 12 residues. The V gene's germline CDR1 is SGHDT and CDR2 YYEEEE. V lost 0 bases and J lost 7, with 7 bases in between. CDR3 DNA: TGTGCCAGCAGCTTGGCCATCGGTGAAGCTTTCTTT. This gives the protein CASSLAIGEAFF.

V is TRBV27 and J is TRBJ2-7, with no clear D. The CDR3 contains 13 residues. Looked up from germline, CDR1 is MNHEY and CDR2 is SMNVEV (reference sequence). V lost 0 bases and J 2 bases, leaving 5 bases between the germline ends. The CDR3 loop is CASSLSVAYEQYF. As DNA, the CDR3 is TGTGCCAGCAGTTTATCGGTCGCCTACGAGCAGTACTTC.

The J gene is TRBJ1-5, the V gene TRBV30; D gene ambiguous. The assigned J gene may be wrong: the sequence end matches TRBJ2-3 better. Per the germline V gene, CDR1 is GTSNPN and CDR2 is SVGIG (reference sequence). The CDR3 consists of 13 residues. CDR3 sequence: CAWSDRGNQPQYF. In DNA form, the CDR3 reads TGTGCCTGGAGTGACAGAGGCAATCAGCCCCAGTATTTT.

CDR3 protein: CASSSLRDSKETQYF. CDR3 coding DNA: TGTGCCAGCAGCTCGCTCCGGGACAGTAAAGAGACCCAGTACTTC. The J gene is TRBJ2-5, the V gene TRBV13; 7 positions agree with TRBD1. Per the germline V gene, CDR1 is PRHDT and CDR2 is FYEKMQ (reference sequence). This CDR3 is built from 15 residues. Trimming cost V 4 bases and J 3 bases; bases outside gene matches: 8.

The chain carries TRBV28 and TRBJ1-1; D is unresolved. Trimming pared 5 bases from V and 4 bases from J, leaving 14 bases between. Per the germline V gene, CDR1 is MDHEN and CDR2 is SYDVKM. This CDR3 has 14 amino acids. In DNA, the CDR3 is TGTGCCAGCAGTGCCGGTCGGGTTGCCACTGAAGCTTTCTTT. This encodes CASSAGRVATEAFF. Based on the CDR3 plus reference TRBV28 and TRBJ1-1, the full variable domain is DVKVTQSSRYLVKRTGEKVFLECVQDMDHENMFWYRQDPGLGLRLIYFSYDVKMKEKGDIPEGYSVSREKKERFSLILESASTNQTSMYLCASSAGRVATEAFFGQGTRLTVV.

This clone has just one count. The chain's CDR3 is CASSLGSAGELFF. The CDR3 coding sequence is TGTGCCAGCAGTTTGGGGAGCGCCGGGGAGCTGTTTTTT. The V gene is TRBV27, the J gene TRBJ2-2; maybe TRBD2 (5 bases). Germline CDR1 is MNHEY and CDR2 is SMNVEV (reference sequence). Deletions cut 3 bases from V and 6 bases from J, with 8 bases between. The CDR3 length is 13 residues.

V gene TRBV7-9 combines with J gene TRBJ1-2, with a weak D call TRBD1 (6 bases). The CDR3 contains 15 residues. Between the trimmed V and J ends, which lost 5 bases and 6 bases, there was a span of 19 bases. CDR1 and CDR2 from the germline V gene are SEHNR and FQNEAQ (reference sequence). The CDR3, as DNA: TGTGCCAGCAGCGCGCAGGGGAGGGTAATCCATGGCTACACCTTC. Residues: CASSAQGRVIHGYTF.

The CDR3, as DNA: TGTGCCAGCAGTGGAGGACAGGGGGTTCAGCCCCAGCATTTT. It encodes CASSGGQGVQPQHF. V and J are TRBV2 and TRBJ1-5; 10 bases are shared with TRBD1. With 4 bases clipped from V and 6 bases from J, the junction kept 3 bases outside the gene matches. The CDR3 has 14 amino acids. CDR1 SNHLY and CDR2 FYNNEI come from the germline V gene.

The chain recombines TRBV18 with TRBJ2-1; D is perhaps TRBD2 (6 bases). Trimming shortened V by 3 bases and J by 11 bases, and 11 bases separated the two germline ends. Germline values: CDR1 KGHSH, CDR2 LQKENI. The CDR3 contains 12 residues. DNA of the CDR3: TGTGCCAGCTCACCGCGGGGAAATCAGCAGTTCTTC. Protein product: CASSPRGNQQFF.

The gene calls are TRBV4-1 and TRBJ1-2; D is undetermined. This CDR3 comprises 15 residues. V dropped 0 bases and J dropped 5 bases, with 13 bases sitting between them. From germline, CDR1 is MGHRA and CDR2 YSYEKL. The CDR3 DNA reads as TGCGCCAGCAGCCAAGATCTTCCGAGCCTTTATGGCTACACCTTC. It codes for CASSQDLPSLYGYTF.

The chain is built from TRBV6-5 and TRBJ2-6; D is undetermined. Germline V gives CDR1 MNHEY, CDR2 SVGAGI. V dropped 1 base and J dropped 4 bases, with 5 bases sitting between them. This CDR3 contains 14 residues. In DNA form, the CDR3 reads TGTGCCAGCAGTTACTTTACCGGGGCCAACGTCCTGACTTTC. Protein product: CASSYFTGANVLTF.

This clone was observed a few times. The chain links TRBV9 to TRBJ2-3, with TRBD2 identical over 9 bases. The germline V gene encodes CDR1 SGDLS and CDR2 YYNGEE. The CDR3 has 17 amino acids. V lost 0 bases to trimming and J lost 3 bases; unmatched junction nucleotides: 8. CDR3 in amino acids: CASSVEGSSGSTDTQYF. In nucleotides, the CDR3 is TGTGCCAGCAGCGTAGAGGGGAGTAGCGGGAGTACAGATACGCAGTATTTT.

This chain uses TRBV19 with TRBJ2-7; the match to TRBD1 covers 7 bases. V lost 5 bases, J lost 0 bases, and 4 bases stayed unmatched. CDR1 LNHDA and CDR2 SQIVND come from the germline V gene (reference sequence). CDR3 length: 14 residues. CDR3 bases: TGTGCCAGTAGTGACAGGGCTTACTCCTACGAGCAGTACTTC. Translation: CASSDRAYSYEQYF.

The rearrangement uses TRBV27 and TRBJ2-1; 9 bases are a match to TRBD2. The germline CDR1 and CDR2 sequences are MNHEY and SMNVEV (reference sequence). This CDR3 contains 14 residues. V dropped 3 bases and J dropped 12; count of bases not matched to a gene: 9. CDR3 bases: TGTGCCAGCAGTTTGTTTAGCGGGAGAAGCGGGCAGTTCTTC. This encodes CASSLFSGRSGQFF.

The chain uses TRBV30 and TRBJ1-3, with a possible D match to TRBD1 (5 bases). The V gene's germline CDR1 is GTSNPN and CDR2 SVGIG (reference sequence). V was trimmed by 8 bases and J by 0 bases, leaving 14 bases between them. The CDR3 consists of 14 residues. CDR3 DNA sequence: TGTGCCATTAGTAGGGGACCCTCTGGAAACACCATATATTTT. It translates to CAISRGPSGNTIYF.

CDR3: CASSTGHKGNTEAFF. CDR3 nucleotides: TGTGCCAGCAGTACGGGACATAAGGGAAACACTGAAGCTTTCTTT. The chain has TRBV27 and TRBJ1-1, with D perhaps TRBD1 (6 bases). V was pared by 5 bases and J by 2 bases, with 15 bases between. Germline loops: CDR1 MNHEY, CDR2 SMNVEV (reference sequence). CDR3 length: 15 amino acids.

This clone was observed a handful of times. V usage is TRBV18 and J usage is TRBJ2-7, with 11 nucleotides matching TRBD1. Germline CDR1 KGHSH, CDR2 LQKENI. The CDR3 runs to 16 residues. Trimming removed 4 bases from V and 3 bases from J; junction bases left unmatched: 8. Here the CDR3 reads CASSLGRDRGNYEQYF. The CDR3 DNA sequence: TGTGCCAGCTCACTGGGCCGGGACAGGGGGAACTACGAGCAGTACTTC.

This sequence joins TRBV6-6 and TRBJ2-1; D is unresolved. Looked up from germline, CDR1 is MNHNY and CDR2 is SVGAGI (reference sequence). V lost 5 bases, J lost 4 bases, and 9 bases lay in between. This CDR3 has 13 amino acids. The CDR3 nucleotides read TGTGCCAGCAGTCCCGGGCCGTACAATGAGCAGTTCTTC. This sequence encodes CASSPGPYNEQFF.

The chain carries TRBV9 and TRBJ2-7, with unresolved D. V shed 0 bases and J shed 5 bases, with 12 bases lying between them. The germline CDR1 and CDR2 sequences are SGDLS and YYNGEE. The CDR3 spans 14 residues. CDR3 loop: CASSVGSGPNEQYF. The DNA for the CDR3 is TGTGCCAGCAGCGTAGGGTCAGGCCCCAACGAGCAGTACTTC.

This clone occurred once. The chain carries TRBV5-1 and TRBJ2-3, with TRBD2 identical over 8 bases. Germline V CDR1 and CDR2: SGHRS, YFSETQ. The trim removed 1 base at V and 6 bases at J, leaving 4 bases unmatched. The CDR3 is made up of 14 amino acids. CDR3 region: CASSLWRGADTQYF. In DNA, the CDR3 is TGCGCCAGCAGCTTGTGGCGGGGGGCGGATACGCAGTATTTT.

The DNA for the CDR3 is TGTGCCATCAGCCCAAAAGTGACAGGGGGCAATCTTCTATGGTTCTATGGCTACACCTTC. It encodes CAISPKVTGGNLLWFYGYTF. The rearrangement joins TRBV10-3 to TRBJ1-2, with 10 bases lining up with TRBD1. The CDR3 consists of 20 residues. CDR1 and CDR2 (germline): ENHRY, SYGVKD. Germline trimming cut 6 bases from V and 4 bases from J; bases unmatched to any gene: 23.

The gene calls are TRBV13 and TRBJ2-3; D gene uncertain. Looked up from germline, CDR1 is PRHDT and CDR2 is FYEKMQ (reference sequence). The V end was cut by 1 base, the J end by 2 bases, with 1 base between. There are 12 residues in the CDR3. CDR3 sequence reads: CASSLATDTQYF. CDR3 coding DNA: TGTGCCAGCAGCTTAGCCACAGATACGCAGTATTTT.

The rearrangement joins TRBV15 to TRBJ1-5, with 8 bases matching TRBD1. Trimming at V came to 2 bases and at J to 6 bases, leaving 6 bases not matched to a gene. The germline V gene has CDR1 LNHNV and CDR2 YYDKDF (reference sequence). The CDR3 loop spans 15 amino acids. DNA of the CDR3: TGTGCCACCAGCAGACAGGGGGCCCGGGGTCAGCCCCAGCATTTT. Translating it yields CATSRQGARGQPQHF.

The rearrangement joins TRBV9 to TRBJ2-3, with 9 bases matching TRBD1. The CDR3 contains 17 residues. Germline V gives CDR1 SGDLS, CDR2 YYNGEE. V lost 4 bases to trimming and J lost 1 base; unmatched junction nucleotides: 10. The CDR3 coding sequence is TGTGCCAGCAGCCCAAGAACAGGGGGCCGAGGCACAGATACGCAGTATTTT. Translating gives CASSPRTGGRGTDTQYF.